This TCR beta chain appears in the sequencing data of a study of blood T cell repertoires in COVID-19. Study details: Acute-phase and convalescent COVID-19 samples originated in the United States, Italy and Spain.

As processed by the authors: Researchers report that nucleated cell counts were estimated from reference gene primer amplification. Measured with immunoSEQ multiplex PCR; TCRdb has only the in-frame clones, and not every one. Clone size and V and J calls were adopted from that table, with D and trimming inferred from the DNA. This table holds tens of thousands of clones, approximately 85% found once. V lost 6 bases to trimming and J lost 2 bases; unmatched junction nucleotides: 13. CDR3 size: 16 residues. CDR1 is SGHNT, CDR2 YYREEE, per germline (reference sequence). The chain joins TRBV5-4 to TRBJ1-1; TRBD1 agrees at 7 bases. The source of this sequence is a human donor in a cohort sampled during active COVID-19. Sequenced input: peripheral blood. The CDR3 DNA reads as TGTGCCAGCACCAGAGGGGGCGGGAATAGCAACACTGAAGCTTTCTTT. This sequence encodes CASTRGGGNSNTEAFF.